These 9 T cell receptor beta chains were sequenced from one sample in a study of blood T cell repertoires in COVID-19 (dated by TCRdb to the early 2020s). Libraries came from the immunoSEQ multiplex PCR assay. Drawn from immuneACCESS, this table holds only the in-frame rearrangements with V and J called that TCRdb kept. Clones are partly lost; checked studies trace under half to an unresolved V gene and leave the rest unexplained. This sample comprises a few hundred thousand clones, about 85% of them detected only once. The ten largest clones add up to roughly 2% of the sample. The sample consisted of peripheral blood. These receptors came from a man under 40 who had recovered from COVID-19.

The chain is built from TRBV18 and TRBJ2-1, with D tentatively TRBD2 (6 bases). Germline V gives CDR1 KGHSH, CDR2 LQKENI. Trimming left V 2 bases short and J 0 bases short, with 14 bases between. The length of the CDR3 is 17 residues. The CDR3 sequence: CASSPVPPGSSYNEQFF. The DNA of the CDR3 is TGTGCCAGCTCACCAGTTCCCCCCGGGAGCTCCTACAATGAGCAGTTCTTC.

This clone was observed at least ten times. The chain combines TRBV7-9 with TRBJ1-3, with 8 bases lining up with TRBD1. The CDR3 runs to 14 residues. Germline trimming cut 4 bases from V and 4 bases from J; bases unmatched to any gene: 3. Germline V gene lookup returns CDR1 SEHNR and CDR2 FQNEAQ (reference sequence). DNA for the CDR3: TGTGCCAGCAGCTCCCGGACAGGGGGAAACACCATATATTTT. Translating gives CASSSRTGGNTIYF.

The rearrangement joins TRBV16 to TRBJ2-5; maybe TRBD1 (6 bases). CDR1 KGHSY and CDR2 FQNENV come from the germline V gene. The V end was cut by 4 bases, the J end by 4 bases, with 10 bases between. This CDR3 is 13 amino acids long. The CDR3 reads CASSLQGGETQYF. The CDR3 bases are TGTGCCAGCAGCCTGCAAGGGGGAGAGACCCAGTACTTC. Complete variable domain (other parts from reference TRBV16 and TRBJ2-5): GEEVAQTPKHLVRGEGQKAKLYCAPIKGHSYVFWYQQVLKNEFKFLISFQNENVFDETGMPKERFSAKCLPNSPCSLEIQATKLEDSAVYFCASSLQGGETQYFGPGTRLLVL.

The rearrangement links TRBV29-1 to TRBJ2-1; 12 bases agree with TRBD1. Germline V gene lookup returns CDR1 SQVTM and CDR2 ANQGSEA. The CDR3 is 13 amino acids. Trimming cost V 7 bases and J 7 bases; bases outside gene matches: 5. DNA for the CDR3: TGCAGCGCCGGGACAGGGGGCGGGAATGAGCAGTTCTTC. It is translated as CSAGTGGGNEQFF.

This sequence joins TRBV19 and TRBJ1-2; maybe TRBD1 (5 bases). The CDR3 totals 14 residues. V was cut by 8 bases and J by 5 bases, with 18 bases left in between. Germline CDR1 and CDR2: LNHDA and SQIVND (reference sequence). CDR3 in amino acids: CASRSRGDPYGYTF. In DNA, the CDR3 is TGTGCCAGTCGATCGCGGGGGGACCCATATGGCTACACCTTC.

The chain has TRBV2 and TRBJ2-3; D possibly corresponds to TRBD1 (5 bases). The CDR3 has 15 residues. The germline V gene encodes CDR1 SNHLY and CDR2 FYNNEI. With 5 bases removed from V and 1 base from J, the gap between germline ends came to 13 bases. The CDR3 nucleotides read TGTGCCAGCAGTCCCCGGACATCCGGCACAGATACGCAGTATTTT. It yields the protein CASSPRTSGTDTQYF.

The gene calls are TRBV11-3 and TRBJ2-1, with a tentative D call TRBD1 (7 bases). V was clipped by 2 bases and J by 4 bases, with 12 bases between them. CDR3 size: 15 residues. The V gene's germline CDR1 is SGHNT and CDR2 YENEEA. The DNA for the CDR3 is TGTGCCAGCAGCTTATACCCAGGGGGGTACAATGAGCAGTTCTTC. Translating gives CASSLYPGGYNEQFF.

The chain uses TRBV3-1 (or the pseudogene TRBV3-2) and TRBJ2-3, with 12 bases matching TRBD2. The germline CDR1 and CDR2 sequences are LGHDT and YNNKEL (reference sequence). V was clipped by 1 base and J by 7 bases; unmatched bases: 12. The CDR3 has 18 amino acids. CDR3 bases: TGTGCCAGCAGCCAAGGCTGGTCGACTAGCGGGGGTGTATATACGCAGTATTTT. It specifies CASSQGWSTSGGVYTQYF.

The chain uses TRBV7-3 and TRBJ2-1; 7 bases line up with TRBD2. V lost 5 bases to trimming and J lost 15 bases; unmatched junction nucleotides: 13. Germline-derived CDR1 and CDR2 are SGHTA and FQGTGA. The CDR3 consists of 13 residues. In DNA, the CDR3 is TGTGCCAGCAGCCTGCCGGGCGAGCGGGGTTTGTTCTTC. This encodes CASSLPGERGLFF. Together with reference TRBV7-3 and TRBJ2-1, the CDR3 gives the full variable domain: GAGVSQTPSNKVTEKGKYVELRCDPISGHTALYWYRQSLGQGPEFLIYFQGTGAADDSGLPNDRFFAVRPEGSVSTLKIQRTERGDSAVYLCASSLPGERGLFFGPGTRLTVL.